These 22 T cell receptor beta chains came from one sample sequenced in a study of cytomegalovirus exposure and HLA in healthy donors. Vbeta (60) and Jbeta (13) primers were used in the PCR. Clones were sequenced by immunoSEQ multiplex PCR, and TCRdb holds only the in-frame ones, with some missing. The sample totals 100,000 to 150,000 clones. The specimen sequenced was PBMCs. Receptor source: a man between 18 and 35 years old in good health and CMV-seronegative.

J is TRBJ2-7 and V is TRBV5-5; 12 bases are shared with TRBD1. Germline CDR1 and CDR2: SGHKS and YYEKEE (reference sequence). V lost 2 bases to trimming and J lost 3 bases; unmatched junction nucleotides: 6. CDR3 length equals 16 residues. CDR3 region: CASSFPGQGAVYEQYF. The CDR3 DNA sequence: TGTGCCAGCAGCTTTCCGGGACAGGGGGCGGTCTACGAGCAGTACTTC.

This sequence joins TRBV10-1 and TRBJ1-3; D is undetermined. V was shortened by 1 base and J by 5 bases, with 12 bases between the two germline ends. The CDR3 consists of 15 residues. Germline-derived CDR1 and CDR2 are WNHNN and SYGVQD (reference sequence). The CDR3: CASSEWIGERNTIYF. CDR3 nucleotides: TGCGCCAGCAGTGAGTGGATCGGGGAACGAAACACCATATATTTT.

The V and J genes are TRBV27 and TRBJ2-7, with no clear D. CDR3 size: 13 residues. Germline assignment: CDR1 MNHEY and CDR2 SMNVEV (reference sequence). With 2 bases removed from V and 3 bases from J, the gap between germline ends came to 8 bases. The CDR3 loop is CASSLIGDYEQYF. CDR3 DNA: TGTGCCAGCAGTTTAATAGGAGACTACGAGCAGTACTTC.

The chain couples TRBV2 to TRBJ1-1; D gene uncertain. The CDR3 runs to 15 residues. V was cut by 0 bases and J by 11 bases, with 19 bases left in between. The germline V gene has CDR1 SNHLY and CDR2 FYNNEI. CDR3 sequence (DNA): TGTGCCAGCAGTGAAGCGCTGGGAGTTCGGGGAGGCGCTTTCTTT. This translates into CASSEALGVRGGAFF.

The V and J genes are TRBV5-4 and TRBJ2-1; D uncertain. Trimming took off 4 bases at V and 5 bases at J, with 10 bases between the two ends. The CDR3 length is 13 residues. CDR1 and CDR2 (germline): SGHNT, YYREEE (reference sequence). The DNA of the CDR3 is TGTGCCAGCAGCCATGACTTCGACAATGAGCAGTTCTTC. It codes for CASSHDFDNEQFF.

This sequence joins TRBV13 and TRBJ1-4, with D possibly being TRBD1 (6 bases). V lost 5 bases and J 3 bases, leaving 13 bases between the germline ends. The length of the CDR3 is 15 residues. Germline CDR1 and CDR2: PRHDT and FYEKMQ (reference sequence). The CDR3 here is CASSLRTESNEKLFF. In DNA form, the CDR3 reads TGTGCCAGCAGCCTGCGGACAGAATCTAATGAAAAACTGTTTTTT.

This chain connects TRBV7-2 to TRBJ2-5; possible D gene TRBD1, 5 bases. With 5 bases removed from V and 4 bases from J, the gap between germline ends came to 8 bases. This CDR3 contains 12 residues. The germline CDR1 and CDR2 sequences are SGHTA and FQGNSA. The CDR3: CASSPQGETQYF. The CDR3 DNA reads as TGTGCCAGCAGCCCTCAGGGAGAGACCCAGTACTTC.

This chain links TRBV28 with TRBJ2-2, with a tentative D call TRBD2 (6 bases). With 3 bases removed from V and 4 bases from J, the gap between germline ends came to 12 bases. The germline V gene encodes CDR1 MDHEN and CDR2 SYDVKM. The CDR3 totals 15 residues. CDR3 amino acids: CASSLQGLLTGELFF. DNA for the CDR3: TGTGCCAGCAGTTTGCAGGGACTCCTCACCGGGGAGCTGTTTTTT. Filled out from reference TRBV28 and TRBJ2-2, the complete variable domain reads DVKVTQSSRYLVKRTGEKVFLECVQDMDHENMFWYRQDPGLGLRLIYFSYDVKMKEKGDIPEGYSVSREKKERFSLILESASTNQTSMYLCASSLQGLLTGELFFGEGSRLTVL.

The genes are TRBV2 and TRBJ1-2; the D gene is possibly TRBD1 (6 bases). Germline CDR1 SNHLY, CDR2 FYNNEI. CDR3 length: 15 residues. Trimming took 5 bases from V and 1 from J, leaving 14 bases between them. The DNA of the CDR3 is TGTGCCAGCAGTCTCCCGGGACACGATAACTATGGCTACACCTTC. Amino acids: CASSLPGHDNYGYTF. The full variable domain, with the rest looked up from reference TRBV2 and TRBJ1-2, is EPEVTQTPSHQVTQMGQEVILRCVPISNHLYFYWYRQILGQKVEFLVSFYNNEISEKSEIFDDQFSVERPDGSNFTLKIRSTKLEDSAMYFCASSLPGHDNYGYTFGSGTRLTVV.

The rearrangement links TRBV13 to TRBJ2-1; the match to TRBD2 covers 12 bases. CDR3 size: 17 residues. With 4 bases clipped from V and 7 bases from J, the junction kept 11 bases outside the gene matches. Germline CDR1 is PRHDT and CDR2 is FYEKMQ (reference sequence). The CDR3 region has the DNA TGTGCCAGCAGCTCGCCTCCTACTAGCGGGAGGAAGAATGAGCAGTTCTTC. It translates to CASSSPPTSGRKNEQFF.

The CDR3 loop reads CASTPAGAGYNEQFF. CDR3 nucleotide sequence: TGTGCCAGCACCCCTGCAGGGGCCGGATACAATGAGCAGTTCTTC. The chain combines TRBV6-5 with TRBJ2-1; D is perhaps TRBD1 (6 bases). Germline-derived CDR1 and CDR2 are MNHEY and SVGAGI. The CDR3 runs 15 residues. The V end lost 7 bases, the J end lost 4 bases, and 17 bases lay between the germline ends.

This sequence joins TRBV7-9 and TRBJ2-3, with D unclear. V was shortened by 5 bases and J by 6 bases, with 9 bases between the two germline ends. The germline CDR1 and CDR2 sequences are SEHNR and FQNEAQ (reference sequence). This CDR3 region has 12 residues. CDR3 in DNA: TGTGCCAGCAGCCAATTGAGGGATACGCAGTATTTT. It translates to CASSQLRDTQYF.

The CDR3 is CSVSGLAGWYNEQFF. CDR3 nucleotide sequence: TGCAGCGTTTCGGGACTAGCGGGGTGGTACAATGAGCAGTTCTTC. The chain is built from TRBV29-1 and TRBJ2-1; 13 nucleotides align to TRBD2. The ends lost 5 bases at V and 4 bases at J; junction bases unmatched: 5. The CDR3 extends over 15 amino acids. Germline V gene lookup returns CDR1 SQVTM and CDR2 ANQGSEA.

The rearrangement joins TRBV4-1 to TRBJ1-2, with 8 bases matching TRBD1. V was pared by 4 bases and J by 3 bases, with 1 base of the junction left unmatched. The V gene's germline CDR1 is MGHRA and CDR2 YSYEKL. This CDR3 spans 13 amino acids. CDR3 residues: CASSLDRDYGYTF. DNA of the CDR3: TGCGCCAGCAGCCTGGACAGGGACTATGGCTACACCTTC.

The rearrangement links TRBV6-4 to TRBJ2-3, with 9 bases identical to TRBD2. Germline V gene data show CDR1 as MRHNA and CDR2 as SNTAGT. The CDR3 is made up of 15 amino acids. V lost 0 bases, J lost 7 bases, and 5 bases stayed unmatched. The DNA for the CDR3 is TGTGCCAGCAGTGACTCTGGAGCGGGGGGATATACGCAGTATTTT. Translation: CASSDSGAGGYTQYF.

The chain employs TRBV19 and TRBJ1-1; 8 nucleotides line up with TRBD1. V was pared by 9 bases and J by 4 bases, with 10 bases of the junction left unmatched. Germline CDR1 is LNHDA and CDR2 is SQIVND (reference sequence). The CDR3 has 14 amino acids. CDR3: CASYRQGAGTEAFF. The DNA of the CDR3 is TGTGCCAGCTACCGCCAGGGGGCTGGCACTGAAGCTTTCTTT.

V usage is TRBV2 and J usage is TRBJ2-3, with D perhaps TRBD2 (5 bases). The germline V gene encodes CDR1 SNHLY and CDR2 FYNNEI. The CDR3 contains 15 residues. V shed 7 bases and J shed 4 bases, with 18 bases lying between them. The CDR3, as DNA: TGTGCCAGCACCTTGGACTGGGAGCAGGCAGATACGCAGTATTTT. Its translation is CASTLDWEQADTQYF.

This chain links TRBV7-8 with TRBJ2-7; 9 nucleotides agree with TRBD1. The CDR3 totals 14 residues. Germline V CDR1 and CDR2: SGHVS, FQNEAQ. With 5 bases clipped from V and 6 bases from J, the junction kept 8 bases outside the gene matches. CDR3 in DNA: TGTGCCAGCAGCCCAGGGACAGGGCGGGCCGAGCAGTACTTC. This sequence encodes CASSPGTGRAEQYF. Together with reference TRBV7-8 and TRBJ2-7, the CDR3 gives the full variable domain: GAGVSQSPRYKVAKRGQDVALRCDPISGHVSLFWYQQALGQGPEFLTYFQNEAQLDKSGLPSDRFFAERPEGSVSTLKIQRTQQEDSAVYLCASSPGTGRAEQYFGPGTRLTVT.

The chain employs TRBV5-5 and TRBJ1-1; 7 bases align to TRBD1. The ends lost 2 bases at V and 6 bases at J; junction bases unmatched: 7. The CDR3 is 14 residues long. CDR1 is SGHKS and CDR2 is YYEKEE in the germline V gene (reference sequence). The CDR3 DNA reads TGTGCCAGCAGCTTCTGGGGACAGAGGTCTGAAGCTTTCTTT. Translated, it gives CASSFWGQRSEAFF. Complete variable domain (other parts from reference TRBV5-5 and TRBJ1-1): DAGVTQSPTHLIKTRGQQVTLRCSPISGHKSVSWYQQVLGQGPQFIFQYYEKEERGRGNFPDRFSARQFPNYSSELNVNALLLGDSALYLCASSFWGQRSEAFFGQGTRLTVV.

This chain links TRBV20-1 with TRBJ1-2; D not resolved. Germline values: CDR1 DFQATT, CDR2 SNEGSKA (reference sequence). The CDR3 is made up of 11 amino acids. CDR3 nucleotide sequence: TGCAGCCCCGGATGGTCGGGTGGCTACACCTTC. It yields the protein CSPGWSGGYTF.

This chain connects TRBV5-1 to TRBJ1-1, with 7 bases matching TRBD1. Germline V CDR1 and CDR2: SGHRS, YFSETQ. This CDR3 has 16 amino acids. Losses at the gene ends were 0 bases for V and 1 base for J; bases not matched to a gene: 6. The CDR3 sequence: CASSLGFGTANTEAFF. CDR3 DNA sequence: TGCGCCAGCAGCTTGGGGTTCGGGACAGCGAACACTGAAGCTTTCTTT.

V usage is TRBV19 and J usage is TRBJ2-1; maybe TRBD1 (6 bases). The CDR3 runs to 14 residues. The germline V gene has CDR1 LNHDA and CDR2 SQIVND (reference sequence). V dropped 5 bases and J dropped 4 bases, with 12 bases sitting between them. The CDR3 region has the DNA TGTGCCAGTAGTGGCCCTACAGGGTACAATGAGCAGTTCTTC. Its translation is CASSGPTGYNEQFF.